Below are 32 T cell receptor beta chains sequenced from a single sample in a study of cytomegalovirus exposure and HLA in healthy donors. Profiled with immunoSEQ multiplex PCR; TCRdb holds only in-frame clones, not every one. The sample includes 45,000 to 65,000 clones, 93% seen only once; the top ten take about 1.5%. Sample: PBMCs. All receptors derive from a woman aged 18-29 years in good health and CMV-seropositive.

The chain employs TRBV7-3 and TRBJ2-3, with a possible D match to TRBD1 (6 bases). CDR3 length equals 15 residues. V was cut by 2 bases and J by 3 bases, with 12 bases left in between. Germline-derived CDR1 and CDR2 are SGHTA and FQGTGA. CDR3 bases: TGTGCCAGCAGCTTATCCCGGGACATGACAGATACGCAGTATTTT. It encodes CASSLSRDMTDTQYF. Using reference TRBV7-3 and TRBJ2-3 for the parts outside the CDR3, the full variable domain is GAGVSQTPSNKVTEKGKYVELRCDPISGHTALYWYRQSLGQGPEFLIYFQGTGAADDSGLPNDRFFAVRPEGSVSTLKIQRTERGDSAVYLCASSLSRDMTDTQYFGPGTRLTVL.

The chain combines TRBV6-5 with TRBJ2-1; 9 bases fit TRBD1. Germline CDR1 is MNHEY and CDR2 is SVGAGI. Trimming cost V 6 bases and J 7 bases; bases outside gene matches: 10. CDR3 length: 15 amino acids. The CDR3 protein is CASSTAGTGWNEQFF. CDR3 DNA sequence: TGTGCCAGCAGCACTGCCGGGACAGGGTGGAATGAGCAGTTCTTC.

V and J are TRBV5-1 and TRBJ2-1, with 7 bases lining up with TRBD2. There are 15 residues in the CDR3. The germline gives CDR1 SGHRS, CDR2 YFSETQ. The V and J ends lost 6 bases and 0 bases, in that order; junction bases with no gene match: 6. The DNA of the CDR3 is TGCGCCAGCATGGGGGGGGATAGCTCCTACAATGAGCAGTTCTTC. Translation: CASMGGDSSYNEQFF. Using reference TRBV5-1 and TRBJ2-1 for the parts outside the CDR3, the full variable domain is KAGVTQTPRYLIKTRGQQVTLSCSPISGHRSVSWYQQTPGQGLQFLFEYFSETQRNKGNFPGRFSGRQFSNSRSEMNVSTLELGDSALYLCASMGGDSSYNEQFFGPGTRLTVL.

The chain is built from TRBV2 and TRBJ2-3; D perhaps matches TRBD2 (6 bases). CDR3 length equals 14 residues. Germline V gene data show CDR1 as SNHLY and CDR2 as FYNNEI. V was pared by 7 bases and J by 0 bases, with 11 bases between. The CDR3 DNA is TGTGCCAGCAAGGTCAGCGGGAGCACAGATACGCAGTATTTT. This codes for CASKVSGSTDTQYF.

The rearrangement joins TRBV5-1 to TRBJ2-7, with D perhaps TRBD1 (5 bases). CDR3 size: 14 residues. The germline gives CDR1 SGHRS, CDR2 YFSETQ. V was cut by 0 bases and J by 0 bases, with 7 bases left in between. The CDR3 is CASSLAGFSYEQYF. The CDR3 bases are TGCGCCAGCAGCTTGGCAGGGTTCTCCTACGAGCAGTACTTC.

A word on this clone: This sample also contains other DNA sequences that code for the same CDR3. V gene TRBV19 combines with J gene TRBJ1-2, with D tentatively TRBD1 (6 bases). Trimming took off 4 bases at V and 3 bases at J, with 9 bases between the two ends. Germline V gene sequence: CDR1 LNHDA, CDR2 SQIVND (reference sequence). The CDR3 extends over 13 amino acids. The CDR3 sequence: CASSKDRDYGYTF. DNA for the CDR3: TGTGCCAGTAGTAAGGACAGAGACTATGGCTACACCTTC.

CDR3 DNA sequence: TGTGCCAGCAGTTTACAACCAACCTGGACGGGGAGCTCCTACGAGCAGTACTTC. This encodes CASSLQPTWTGSSYEQYF. V usage is TRBV27 and J usage is TRBJ2-7, with D possibly TRBD2 on 5 matching bases. Germline CDR1 MNHEY, CDR2 SMNVEV (reference sequence). Trimming stripped 2 bases from V and 0 bases from J, with 20 bases between. The length of the CDR3 is 18 residues.

This clone came up once. V usage is TRBV19 and J usage is TRBJ1-5; D possibly corresponds to TRBD1 (6 bases). This CDR3 has 14 amino acids. CDR1 LNHDA and CDR2 SQIVND come from the germline V gene (reference sequence). V dropped 3 bases and J dropped 6 bases, with 12 bases sitting between them. The chain's CDR3 is CASSISGGTQPQHF. CDR3 nucleotide sequence: TGTGCCAGTAGTATCTCGGGGGGCACTCAGCCCCAGCATTTT.

This clone was found once. The genes are TRBV7-3 and TRBJ2-1, with 7 bases aligning to TRBD2. V lost 0 bases to trimming and J lost 0 bases; unmatched junction nucleotides: 11. CDR1 SGHTA and CDR2 FQGTGA come from the germline V gene. This CDR3 comprises 19 residues. In DNA form, the CDR3 reads TGTGCCAGCAGCTTAACGGAGGGAGGGATGGGGCCCTCCTACAATGAGCAGTTCTTC. This codes for CASSLTEGGMGPSYNEQFF.

The J gene is TRBJ2-1, the V gene TRBV4-1, with 11 nucleotides matching TRBD1. The V gene's germline CDR1 is MGHRA and CDR2 YSYEKL. J lost 5 bases, V lost 4 bases, and 7 bases had no gene match. The CDR3 spans 16 residues. The CDR3 coding sequence is TGCGCCAGCAGCCGAATACCGGGACAGGGGGACAATGAGCAGTTCTTC. This codes for CASSRIPGQGDNEQFF.

CDR3 residues: CASSPSATGWVRGYTF. Written as DNA, the CDR3 is TGTGCCAGCAGCCCCAGCGCCACAGGGTGGGTTAGGGGCTACACCTTC. The rearrangement uses TRBV7-2 and TRBJ1-2, with D tentatively TRBD1 (6 bases). V lost 5 bases and J lost 8, with 24 bases in between. CDR3 length: 16 residues. Germline CDR1 reads SGHTA; CDR2 reads FQGNSA. Based on the CDR3 plus reference TRBV7-2 and TRBJ1-2, the full variable domain is GAGVSQSPSNKVTEKGKDVELRCDPISGHTALYWYRQSLGQGLEFLIYFQGNSAPDKSGLPSDRFSAERTGGSVSTLTIQRTQQEDSAVYLCASSPSATGWVRGYTFGSGTRLTVV.

The chain carries TRBV7-8 and TRBJ2-7; 8 nucleotides match TRBD2. The germline V gene encodes CDR1 SGHVS and CDR2 FQNEAQ. J gave up 4 bases and V 0 bases, and 8 bases lay outside the gene matches. The CDR3 is 16 amino acids. The CDR3 nucleotides are TGTGCCAGCAGCTTAGCTACGGGGGGGGCGTTTTACGAGCAGTACTTC. This gives the protein CASSLATGGAFYEQYF.

This chain joins TRBV7-2 and TRBJ1-1, with D possibly TRBD1 on 5 matching bases. V was cut by 3 bases and J by 7 bases, with 15 bases left in between. Germline V CDR1 and CDR2: SGHTA, FQGNSA. The CDR3 contains 14 residues. The CDR3 reads CASSFNLGGIEAFF. DNA for the CDR3: TGTGCCAGCAGCTTTAATTTGGGGGGTATTGAAGCTTTCTTT. The full variable domain, in which reference TRBV7-2 and TRBJ1-1 provide the parts outside the CDR3, is GAGVSQSPSNKVTEKGKDVELRCDPISGHTALYWYRQSLGQGLEFLIYFQGNSAPDKSGLPSDRFSAERTGGSVSTLTIQRTQQEDSAVYLCASSFNLGGIEAFFGQGTRLTVV.

The V call is TRBV4-1, the J call TRBJ1-5, with unresolved D. Germline CDR1 reads MGHRA; CDR2 reads YSYEKL. The V end was cut by 8 bases, the J end by 7 bases, with 12 bases between. This CDR3 has 12 amino acids. CDR3 nucleotide sequence: TGCGCCAGCGGTACCCTAGGACAGCCCCAGCATTTT. It is translated as CASGTLGQPQHF.

This clone appeared once. The CDR3 region is CSTRRQGPMNTEAFF. CDR3 sequence (DNA): TGCAGCACCCGCCGGCAGGGGCCCATGAACACTGAAGCTTTCTTT. V is TRBV29-1 and J is TRBJ1-1, with a tentative D call TRBD1 (6 bases). Germline CDR1 SQVTM, CDR2 ANQGSEA. Deletions cut 8 bases from V and 0 bases from J, with 19 bases between. The CDR3 loop spans 15 amino acids.

This sequence joins TRBV5-1 and TRBJ2-5; 10 nucleotides line up with TRBD2. The germline V gene has CDR1 SGHRS and CDR2 YFSETQ. V lost 4 bases to trimming and J lost 4 bases; unmatched junction nucleotides: 10. The CDR3 extends over 16 amino acids. For the CDR3, the DNA is TGCGCCAGCAGCCCCGGAAGCGGGGGGGCCGCAGAGACCCAGTACTTC. Translating gives CASSPGSGGAAETQYF.

The genes are TRBV5-5 and TRBJ1-2; no definite D call. The CDR3 length is 14 residues. The V gene's germline CDR1 is SGHKS and CDR2 YYEKEE (reference sequence). Deletions cut 0 bases from V and 5 bases from J, with 11 bases between. The CDR3 is CASSLGDIGYGYTF. The CDR3 coding sequence is TGTGCCAGCAGCTTGGGCGACATTGGTTATGGCTACACCTTC.

The chain employs TRBV5-1 and TRBJ2-5; the match to TRBD2 covers 11 bases. Germline loops: CDR1 SGHRS, CDR2 YFSETQ. V trimming: 0 bases; J trimming: 1 base; junction bases outside the gene matches: 5. The CDR3 sequence is 17 residues long. Written as DNA, the CDR3 is TGCGCCAGCAGCTTGGAATCGACTAGCGGGGTCCAAGAGACCCAGTACTTC. It specifies CASSLESTSGVQETQYF.

The chain couples TRBV5-8 to TRBJ2-3; 8 bases map to TRBD2. The CDR3 runs 15 residues. After removal of 6 bases from V and 0 bases from J, the junction contained 6 bases not matched to a gene. The germline V gene has CDR1 SGHTS and CDR2 YDEGEE. CDR3 protein: CASIRRGGSTDTQYF. The CDR3 DNA follows: TGTGCCAGCATCCGACGGGGGGGGAGCACAGATACGCAGTATTTT. Full variable domain (remainder filled in from reference TRBV5-8 and TRBJ2-3): EAGVTQSPTHLIKTRGQQATLRCSPISGHTSVYWYQQALGLGLQFLLWYDEGEERNRGNFPPRFSGRQFPNYSSELNVNALELEDSALYLCASIRRGGSTDTQYFGPGTRLTVL.

The chain has TRBV20-1 and TRBJ1-2; D unresolved. In germline, CDR1 is DFQATT, CDR2 SNEGSKA (reference sequence). This CDR3 comprises 11 residues. The V end was cut by 3 bases, the J end by 6 bases, with 8 bases between. CDR3 coding DNA: TGCAGTGCTAGTGGAGGGAATGGCTACACCTTC. Its protein is CSASGGNGYTF.

V and J are TRBV6-5 and TRBJ1-2; D ambiguous. V lost 2 bases, J lost 4 bases, and 14 bases lay in between. The V gene's germline CDR1 is MNHEY and CDR2 SVGAGI. This CDR3 is 15 amino acids long. CDR3 residues: CASSYDRGLPYGYTF. CDR3 DNA sequence: TGTGCCAGCAGTTACGATCGGGGTTTGCCCTATGGCTACACCTTC.

This chain joins TRBV5-6 and TRBJ1-1; possibly TRBD1 for D (5 bases). In germline, CDR1 is SGHDT, CDR2 YYEEEE. This CDR3 has 14 residues. V lost 7 bases and J 4 bases, leaving 17 bases between the germline ends. CDR3 bases: TGTGCCAGCGGAGGAGGTGACGGGGGCACTGAAGCTTTCTTT. It codes for CASGGGDGGTEAFF.

The chain links TRBV28 to TRBJ1-2, with TRBD1 as a possible D gene (5 bases). The V end lost 5 bases, the J end lost 8 bases, and 12 bases lay between the germline ends. Looked up from germline, CDR1 is MDHEN and CDR2 is SYDVKM. This CDR3 contains 12 residues. CDR3 sequence (DNA): TGTGCCAGCAGTAAAACAGGAAGGGGCTACACCTTC. It codes for CASSKTGRGYTF.

The V and J genes are TRBV29-1 and TRBJ2-7; 11 bases are a match to TRBD1. The CDR3 covers 15 residues. Trimming cost V 2 bases and J 2 bases; bases outside gene matches: 5. The germline CDR1 and CDR2 sequences are SQVTM and ANQGSEA. CDR3 amino acids: CSVETPDRGPYEQYF. CDR3 DNA: TGCAGCGTTGAAACCCCGGACAGGGGGCCCTACGAGCAGTACTTC.

This chain uses TRBV18 with TRBJ1-4; D is unresolved. Per germline, CDR1 KGHSH and CDR2 LQKENI. Trimming pared 2 bases from V and 0 bases from J, leaving 13 bases between. The CDR3 has 17 residues. CDR3 sequence reads: CASSPFMSRTTNEKLFF. DNA for the CDR3: TGTGCCAGCTCACCATTCATGAGCCGCACAACTAATGAAAAACTGTTTTTT.

This chain joins TRBV11-2 and TRBJ2-6; possible D gene TRBD1, 5 bases. The CDR3 is made up of 18 amino acids. In germline, CDR1 is SGHAT, CDR2 FQNNGV. V lost 5 bases and J lost 4, with 21 bases in between. The CDR3 DNA follows: TGTGCCAGCAGCCCAGGGTCCCTTAGCTCGTTCGGGGCCAACGTCCTGACTTTC. Translated: CASSPGSLSSFGANVLTF.

This clone was observed once. The genes are TRBV2 and TRBJ1-5; no clear D. CDR3 length: 17 residues. Trimming took 6 bases from V and 0 from J, leaving 18 bases between them. Germline CDR1 is SNHLY and CDR2 is FYNNEI. The DNA for the CDR3 is TGTGCCAGCAGCGACCCTGAGGGATCATATAGCAATCAGCCCCAGCATTTT. It yields the protein CASSDPEGSYSNQPQHF.

V is TRBV5-1 and J is TRBJ2-1; 7 bases are a match to TRBD2. Per germline, CDR1 SGHRS and CDR2 YFSETQ. The CDR3 contains 15 residues. Trimming removed 6 bases from V and 5 bases from J; junction bases left unmatched: 11. In DNA, the CDR3 is TGCGCCAGCATGTCGACTAGCTATCTCCACAATGAGCAGTTCTTC. The encoded protein is CASMSTSYLHNEQFF.

This sequence joins TRBV19 and TRBJ2-1; D is possibly TRBD2 (6 bases). Trimming removed 4 bases from V and 9 bases from J, with 7 bases in between. The CDR3 extends over 11 amino acids. Germline V gene data show CDR1 as LNHDA and CDR2 as SQIVND (reference sequence). The CDR3 sequence is CASSTGVEQFF. The CDR3 DNA reads as TGTGCCAGTAGTACGGGGGTTGAGCAGTTCTTC.

The chain joins TRBV5-6 to TRBJ2-7; possible D gene TRBD1, 6 bases. The germline V and J ends were trimmed by 1 base and 3 bases, with 8 bases remaining between them. Per the germline V gene, CDR1 is SGHDT and CDR2 is YYEEEE. The CDR3 has 13 residues. The DNA for the CDR3 is TGTGCCAGCAGCTTGACAGGGAGCTACGAGCAGTACTTC. Its translation: CASSLTGSYEQYF.

This chain connects TRBV4-1 to TRBJ2-2; TRBD1 agrees at 10 bases. This CDR3 is 18 amino acids long. V was clipped by 4 bases and J by 3 bases; unmatched bases: 11. Germline V gene sequence: CDR1 MGHRA, CDR2 YSYEKL. In DNA form, the CDR3 reads TGCGCCAGCAGCCGAAAGACAGGGGGCGCAAGGGACACCGGGGAGCTGTTTTTT. Amino acid sequence: CASSRKTGGARDTGELFF.

V gene TRBV15 combines with J gene TRBJ2-2, with TRBD2 matching over 7 bases. V was clipped by 3 bases and J by 1 base; unmatched bases: 14. The CDR3 sequence is 19 residues long. Germline-derived CDR1 and CDR2 are LNHNV and YYDKDF (reference sequence). The CDR3 loop reads CATSRGGAAETGNTGELFF. CDR3 DNA: TGTGCCACCAGCAGGGGAGGGGCGGCCGAAACAGGGAACACCGGGGAGCTGTTTTTT.